This is a list of T cell receptor beta chains from one sample in a study of long-term antiretroviral therapy in people with HIV. Measured with immunoSEQ multiplex PCR; TCRdb has only the in-frame clones, and not every one. Among about 16,000 clones listed, 88% were seen once. The sequenced sample was unsorted PBMCs, obtained 6.9 years after starting antiretroviral therapy. The source is a man aged 50-60 years with HIV. Both conserved end residues are part of each CDR3. A D gene is named only where the DNA matches it firmly. Some rows have no size entry. The others give once, few or many, or a class for an expanded clone.

CDR3 | DNA | size | J | D | V
CASSAGLAGQETQYF | TGCGCCAGCAGCGCAGGACTAGCGGGGCAAGAGACCCAGTACTTC | NA | TRBJ2-5 | TRBD2 | TRBV5-1
CASSLGQAYSNQPQHF | TGTGCCAGCAGCTTAGGACAAGCATATAGCAATCAGCCCCAGCATTTT | NA | TRBJ1-5 | NA | TRBV7-6
CASSSDSSGFYNEQFF | TGTGCCAGCAGCTCGGACAGCTCAGGGTTCTACAATGAGCAGTTCTTC | NA | TRBJ2-1 | NA | TRBV7-2
CSVVLISSTDTQYF | TGCAGCGTTGTACTGATCTCTAGCACAGATACGCAGTATTTT | NA | TRBJ2-3 | NA | TRBV29-1
CASSFQREVGNEQFF | TGTGCCAGCAGTTTCCAGCGGGAGGTCGGGAATGAGCAGTTCTTC | NA | TRBJ2-1 | TRBD2 | TRBV27
CASSREEDEQFF | TGTGCCAGCTCTCGCGAGGAGGATGAGCAGTTCTTC | NA | TRBJ2-1 | NA | TRBV18
CASSAPDGTDTQYF | TGTGCCAGCAGCGCCCCCGACGGGACAGATACGCAGTATTTT | NA | TRBJ2-3 | NA | TRBV9
CASSLTGGATEAFF | TGTGCCAGCAGCTTGACAGGGGGCGCCACTGAAGCTTTCTTT | once | TRBJ1-1 | TRBD1 | TRBV7-3
CASSVAGDFYNEQFF | TGTGCCAGCAGTGTGGCGGGGGATTTCTACAATGAGCAGTTCTTC | NA | TRBJ2-1 | TRBD2 | TRBV2
CASSLGGTGSNQPQHF | TGTGCCAGCAGCCTCGGTGGGACAGGGAGCAATCAGCCCCAGCATTTT | NA | TRBJ1-5 | TRBD1 | TRBV5-6
CASSPQVGPQHF | TGTGCCAGTAGCCCCCAGGTTGGGCCCCAGCATTTT | NA | TRBJ1-5 | NA | TRBV19
CASSPVGGYEQYF | TGTGCCAGCAGCCCAGTCGGTGGCTACGAGCAGTACTTC | NA | TRBJ2-7 | NA | TRBV6-6
CASSTRLADTQYF | TGTGCCAGCAGCACCAGACTAGCAGATACGCAGTATTTT | NA | TRBJ2-3 | NA | TRBV11-3
CASSLFGGTEAFF | TGTGCCAGCAGCTTATTTGGGGGCACTGAAGCTTTCTTT | NA | TRBJ1-1 | NA | TRBV11-2
CSVEGSGVGYEQYF | TGCAGCGTTGAGGGGTCGGGGGTTGGGTACGAGCAGTACTTC | NA | TRBJ2-7 | NA | TRBV29-1
CASSMGRGRISGNTIYF | TGTGCCAGTAGTATGGGCCGGGGGCGAATCTCTGGAAACACCATATATTTT | once | TRBJ1-3 | NA | TRBV19
CASSAGTAGEAGEGYTF | TGTGCCAGCAGCGCGGGGACCGCGGGAGAGGCGGGAGAGGGCTACACCTTC | NA | TRBJ1-2 | NA | TRBV5-4
CASSVSGTNQETQYF | TGTGCCAGCAGCGTGTCCGGGACTAACCAAGAGACCCAGTACTTC | once | TRBJ2-5 | TRBD2 | TRBV9
CASRGNGRGGTDTQYF | TGTGCCAGCCGCGGAAACGGGAGAGGGGGCACAGATACGCAGTATTTT | NA | TRBJ2-3 | NA | TRBV28
CASSTAYEQYF | TGTGCCAGTAGTACTGCCTACGAGCAGTACTTC | once | TRBJ2-7 | NA | TRBV19
CATSRGASDAYNTEAFF | TGTGCCACCAGCAGAGGTGCGTCCGATGCCTACAACACTGAAGCTTTCTTT | NA | TRBJ1-1 | NA | TRBV15
CASTVLAGAYEQYF | TGTGCCAGCACCGTTCTAGCGGGAGCCTACGAGCAGTACTTC | NA | TRBJ2-7 | TRBD2 | TRBV2
CASSLSLMNTEAFF | TGTGCCAGCAGCTTATCTTTAATGAACACTGAAGCTTTCTTT | NA | TRBJ1-1 | NA | TRBV7-9
CASSLHTTNEKLFF | TGTGCCAGCAGTCTACACACAACTAATGAAAAACTGTTTTTT | NA | TRBJ1-4 | NA | TRBV13
CASSGSDGGYTF | TGTGCCAGCAGCGGGAGTGACGGAGGCTACACCTTC | NA | TRBJ1-2 | NA | TRBV7-9
CASEDSGRANEQFF | TGCGCCAGCGAAGATAGCGGGAGGGCCAATGAGCAGTTCTTC | NA | TRBJ2-1 | TRBD2 | TRBV5-1
CASNQGNFNVLTF | TGTGCCAGCAATCAGGGAAACTTCAACGTCCTGACTTTC | NA | TRBJ2-6 | NA | TRBV19
CASSVEPILLPYNEQFF | TGTGCCAGCAGCGTAGAGCCGATCCTATTGCCCTACAATGAGCAGTTCTTC | NA | TRBJ2-1 | NA | TRBV9
CASDLAGRLQETQYF | TGTGCCAGCGACTTAGCAGGCAGGCTCCAAGAGACCCAGTACTTC | NA | TRBJ2-5 | NA | TRBV6-6